The present T cell receptor (beta chain) was sequenced within a study of T cells in Graves' hyperthyroidism and ophthalmopathy (dated by TCRdb to about 2019). A note on the overall study: Peripheral blood was collected at initial diagnosis, before any treatment. To identify distinguishing TCR V-J signatures, a discovery cohort of some 100 patients was used, comprising approximately 40 with Graves' ophthalmopathy and 57 with stable Graves' hyperthyroidism. Whether ophthalmopathy could be predicted prospectively was tested in an independent validation cohort made up of roughly 19 hyperthyroidism patients plus 17 patients who later progressed to ophthalmopathy. For training and testing, the 110 or so patients in the discovery cohort were randomly divided in a 7:3 ratio. In addition, the study compared T-cell repertoires in thyroid tissue and in blood from about 6 Graves' hyperthyroidism patients. After sampling, hyperthyroidism patients received methimazole starting at 30 mg daily, and ophthalmopathy patients received high-dose intravenous methylprednisolone. The paper reports TCR Vbeta CDR3 sequencing of some 140 peripheral blood samples: under 45 ophthalmopathy, under 85 hyperthyroidism and around 17 progressor patients. The study at large found these results: Blood samples also contained most of the expanded thyroid clonotypes (frequency above 0.001), which suggests that blood repertoires may reflect thyroid immune responses. Sample size was not statistically predetermined, and blinding of investigators to group allocation was not performed. In validation, progression to ophthalmopathy was predicted by the model with roughly 71% sensitivity and 72% to 85% specificity, a median of roughly 6 months before onset. In cross-validation, a model built on a 13 V-J signature told ophthalmopathy apart from stable hyperthyroidism with 87.88% sensitivity and approximately 81% specificity, and in testing the same model reached 80%/75%.

Stable Graves' hyperthyroidism was defined as no progression to ophthalmopathy during 18 months of follow-up. Hyperthyroidism patients were newly diagnosed, with disease duration under 2 months, and aged 18 to 65 years. Any patient with an uncontrolled infection, another autoimmune disease, pregnancy or lactation was excluded. Diagnoses relied on clinical symptoms, serum thyroxine and TRAb, thyroid ultrasound and orbital computed tomography. Ficoll-Paque density gradient centrifugation was used to isolate PBMCs from around 9.1 ml of fresh peripheral blood. Trizol reagent was used to extract total RNA, and RNA quality was then checked on an Agilent 2100 Bioanalyzer. Amplification of TCR beta CDR3 regions was carried out from RNA transcripts. A first-round RT-PCR of the TCR CDR3 used the HTBI primer set with the Qiagen OneStep RT-PCR kit. The libraries were constructed in a second round of multiplex PCR and then size-selected and purified. Libraries were sequenced paired-end with 100 bp reads on an Illumina HiSeq2000. In the original analysis: Raw data were processed with SOAPnuke, discarding reads with adapters, uncalled bases, mean Phred below 15, or no exact constant-primer or identifier match. High-quality paired reads were merged using COPE v1.2.5, and each unique nucleotide sequence was defined as a clonotype. Clonotypes were aligned to IMGT TRBV, TRBD and TRBJ reference segments using MiTCR v1.1. Analysis was restricted to V-J combinations with a frequency above 0.0001, which covered 99.2% of repertoires. The TCS score was defined as F50 (clonal expansion) divided by E x V (chaos), with BLOSUM62-based TCRdist calculated between CDR3 peptides within each V-J. Welch's t-statistics and random forest reduced 514 V-J features to under 15, which were used in a naive Bayes classifier (R e1071). TCRdb trimmed the raw reads at Q25, called clones with MiXCR and kept productive beta chains. Each entry is one CDR3 protein sequence, shown with its most common DNA and genes. It is TCRdb's table, rather than the study itself, that gives the V and J calls and clone size. This sample gives a few hundred thousand distinct CDR3 sequences in total; approximately 13% of them show up just once. The ten largest clonotypes hold more than 4.5% of the sample.

Note on this clonotype: Its recognized antigen is unknown. No qualities accompany the bases; no much larger clone lies one base away.

The receptor was isolated from a woman in her late teens or twenties with Graves' hyperthyroidism. The sequenced sample consisted of blood.

This receptor carries the CDR3 CSARAPTQETQYF. The DNA sequence is as follows: TGCAGTGCTAGAGCACCAACCCAAGAGACCCAGTACTTC. The V and J segments used are TRBV20-1 and TRBJ2-5, with the identity of the D gene unclear. CDR1 and CDR2 are drawn from the germline V gene (reference sequence): DFQATT, SNEGSKA. The CDR3 holds 13 amino acids from the cysteine to the phenylalanine. Just the 39-base CDR3 DNA is kept, in frame starting at base 1. A distance of 7 bases separates the germline ends of V and J, which lose 1 base and 1 base respectively.